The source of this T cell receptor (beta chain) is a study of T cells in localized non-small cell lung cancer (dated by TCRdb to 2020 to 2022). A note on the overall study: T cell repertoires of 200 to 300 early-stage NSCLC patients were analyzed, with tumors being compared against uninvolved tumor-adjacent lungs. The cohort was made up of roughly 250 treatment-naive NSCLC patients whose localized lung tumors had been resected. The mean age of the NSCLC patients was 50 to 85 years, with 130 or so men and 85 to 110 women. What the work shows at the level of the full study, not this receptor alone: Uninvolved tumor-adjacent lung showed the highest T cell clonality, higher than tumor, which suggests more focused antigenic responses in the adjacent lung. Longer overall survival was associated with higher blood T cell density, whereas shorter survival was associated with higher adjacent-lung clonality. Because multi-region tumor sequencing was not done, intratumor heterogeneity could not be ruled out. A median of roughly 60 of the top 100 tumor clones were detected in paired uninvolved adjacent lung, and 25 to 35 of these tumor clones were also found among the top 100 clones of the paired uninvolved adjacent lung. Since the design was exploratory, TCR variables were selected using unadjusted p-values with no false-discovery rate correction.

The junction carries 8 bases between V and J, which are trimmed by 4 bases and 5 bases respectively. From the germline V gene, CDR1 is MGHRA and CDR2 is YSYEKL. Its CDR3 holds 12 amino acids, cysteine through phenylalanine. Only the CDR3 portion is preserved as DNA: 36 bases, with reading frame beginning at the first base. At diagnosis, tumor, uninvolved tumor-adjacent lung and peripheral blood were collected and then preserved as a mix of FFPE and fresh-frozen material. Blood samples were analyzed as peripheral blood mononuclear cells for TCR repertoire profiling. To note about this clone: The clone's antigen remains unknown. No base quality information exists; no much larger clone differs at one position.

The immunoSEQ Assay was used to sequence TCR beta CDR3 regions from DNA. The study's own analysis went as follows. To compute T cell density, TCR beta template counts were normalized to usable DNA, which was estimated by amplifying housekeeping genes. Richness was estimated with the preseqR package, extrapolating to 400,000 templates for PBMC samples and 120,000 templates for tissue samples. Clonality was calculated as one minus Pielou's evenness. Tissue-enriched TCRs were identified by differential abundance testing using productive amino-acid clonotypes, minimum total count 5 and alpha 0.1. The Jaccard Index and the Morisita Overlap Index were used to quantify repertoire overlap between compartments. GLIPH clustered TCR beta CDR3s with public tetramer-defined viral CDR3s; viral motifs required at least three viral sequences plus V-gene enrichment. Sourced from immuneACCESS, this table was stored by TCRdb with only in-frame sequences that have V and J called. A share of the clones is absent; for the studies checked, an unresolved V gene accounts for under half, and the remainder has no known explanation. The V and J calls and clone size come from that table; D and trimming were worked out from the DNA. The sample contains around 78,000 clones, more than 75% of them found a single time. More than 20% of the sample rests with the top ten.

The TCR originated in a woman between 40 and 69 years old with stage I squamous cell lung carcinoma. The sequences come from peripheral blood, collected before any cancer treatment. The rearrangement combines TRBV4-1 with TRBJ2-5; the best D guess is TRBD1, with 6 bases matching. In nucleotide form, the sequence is TGCGCCAGCAGCCGAGACAGGGAGACCCAGTACTTC. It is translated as CASSRDRETQYF.